The source of this T cell receptor beta chain is a study of T cell responses to AZD1222 COVID-19 vaccine. This CDR3 region has 14 residues. Germline V gene data show CDR1 as SEHNR and CDR2 as FQNEAQ (reference sequence). The trim removed 4 bases at V and 5 bases at J, leaving 2 bases unmatched. The table came from immunoSEQ multiplex PCR; TCRdb's copy has only in-frame clones and leaves some out. The table shows 44,000 or so clones, with 75% to 85% occurring only once. With regard to this clone: The antigen is undetermined.

Broader study findings: Among the donors, most were white British and more were female, and clonal diversity was possibly underestimated.

This clonotype was obtained from an adult in good health. The genes are TRBV7-9 and TRBJ2-5; 12 nucleotides line up with TRBD2. The specimen was peripheral blood, collected on day 0 of AZD1222 vaccination. The CDR3 here is CASSSTSGGETQYF. In DNA, the CDR3 is TGTGCCAGCAGCTCGACTAGCGGGGGTGAGACCCAGTACTTC.